This record concerns one TCR beta chain sequence. This record belongs to a study of control samples from healthy donors and cancer patients. CDR1 is GTSNPN and CDR2 is SVGIG in the germline V gene (reference sequence). J lost 3 bases, V lost 3 bases, and 7 bases had no gene match. CDR3 length: 15 amino acids. Assay: immunoSEQ multiplex PCR; the TCRdb copy retains only in-frame clones and omits some. The table shows roughly 130,000 clones, with 75% to 95% occurring only once. J is TRBJ1-2 and V is TRBV30; TRBD1 agrees at 10 bases. The sequencing sample was made of blood. This clonotype was sampled from a man aged 18 to 29 in good health. CDR3 coding DNA: TGTGCCTGGAGGCCGGGGACAGGGGTAGACTATGGCTACACCTTC. Its translation is CAWRPGTGVDYGYTF.